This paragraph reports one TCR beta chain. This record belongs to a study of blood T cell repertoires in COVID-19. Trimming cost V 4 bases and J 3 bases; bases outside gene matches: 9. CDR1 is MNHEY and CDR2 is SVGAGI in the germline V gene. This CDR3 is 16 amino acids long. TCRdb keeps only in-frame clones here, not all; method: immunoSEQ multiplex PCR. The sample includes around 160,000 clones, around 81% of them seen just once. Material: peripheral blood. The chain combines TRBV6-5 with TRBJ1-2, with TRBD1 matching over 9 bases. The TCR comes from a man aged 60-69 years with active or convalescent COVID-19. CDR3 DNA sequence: TGTGCCAGCAGTTTCTCAAGGACAGGGGCGGACTATGGCTACACCTTC. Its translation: CASSFSRTGADYGYTF.